These 30 T cell receptor beta chains were all obtained from the same sample, sequenced in a study of T cells in Graves' hyperthyroidism and ophthalmopathy. From RNA transcripts, TCR beta CDR3 regions were amplified. Primed by the HTBI set, a first-round RT-PCR was run on the TCR CDR3. TCRdb reanalysed the multiplex PCR reads using MiXCR and keeps one entry per CDR3 protein. The profile shows over 500,000 distinct CDR3 sequences, about 15% of them singletons. Sequencing was carried out using blood. The receptor set was obtained from a woman aged 25 to 39 with Graves' ophthalmopathy.

This clonotype was counted only a few times. This rearrangement joins TRBV5-8 to TRBJ1-2, with D unclear. Germline V CDR1 and CDR2: SGHTS, YDEGEE. This CDR3 is 16 amino acids long. Trimming shortened V by 3 bases and J by 5 bases, and 20 bases separated the two germline ends. The chain's CDR3 is CASSSDRAPTMYGYTF. CDR3 nucleotides: TGTGCCAGCAGCTCCGACCGAGCCCCCACTATGTATGGCTACACCTTC.

This chain uses TRBV20-1 with TRBJ2-6, with D possibly matching TRBD2 (5 bases). Germline-derived CDR1 and CDR2 are DFQATT and SNEGSKA (reference sequence). V was trimmed by 6 bases and J by 0 bases, leaving 21 bases between them. The CDR3 consists of 18 residues. CDR3 coding DNA: TGCAGTGCGGCCCACACTCCGGGGATGATCTCTGGGGCCAACGTCCTGACTTTC. Its translation: CSAAHTPGMISGANVLTF.

This clonotype has ten or more counts. V is TRBV20-1 and J is TRBJ2-7, with D perhaps being TRBD1 or TRBD2 (5 bases each). The V gene's germline CDR1 is DFQATT and CDR2 SNEGSKA (reference sequence). The CDR3 is made up of 13 amino acids. Trimming left V 0 bases short and J 5 bases short, with 11 bases between. This CDR3 is CSARDILGDEQYF. The CDR3, as DNA: TGCAGTGCTAGAGATATTTTGGGGGACGAGCAGTACTTC.

V and J are TRBV7-9 and TRBJ1-2, with D possibly matching TRBD1 (5 bases). CDR1 is SEHNR, CDR2 FQNEAQ, per germline (reference sequence). V lost 3 bases, J lost 4 bases, and 18 bases lay in between. This CDR3 has 16 residues. The CDR3 sequence: CASSLRPGTELYGYTF. The CDR3 nucleotides are TGTGCCAGCAGCTTGCGGCCCGGGACGGAACTCTATGGCTACACCTTC.

There are a few counts of this clonotype. The CDR3 nucleotides read TGTGCCAGCAGCGTAGCTAACACCAACACCGGGGAGCTGTTTTTT. It codes for CASSVANTNTGELFF. The chain couples TRBV9 to TRBJ2-2; D ambiguous. The germline V gene has CDR1 SGDLS and CDR2 YYNGEE. The CDR3 length is 15 residues. V was pared by 0 bases and J by 2 bases, with 8 bases between.

There are a few counts of this clonotype. The V gene is TRBV9, the J gene TRBJ2-7; D gene unclear. Germline-derived CDR1 and CDR2 are SGDLS and YYNGEE. The CDR3 covers 12 residues. V gave up 4 bases and J gave up 7 bases, with 12 bases separating them. The DNA for the CDR3 is TGTGCCAGCAGCTCTCTCGAAAAGGAGCAGTACTTC. Protein product: CASSSLEKEQYF.

This clonotype was seen at least ten times. This chain connects TRBV28 to TRBJ2-7, with D perhaps matching TRBD1 (5 bases). Trimming left V 2 bases short and J 6 bases short, with 17 bases between. The length of the CDR3 is 15 residues. Germline V gene data show CDR1 as MDHEN and CDR2 as SYDVKM. The chain's CDR3 is CASSLRAGPWIEQYF. Here the CDR3 DNA reads TGTGCCAGCAGTTTACGAGCAGGGCCTTGGATCGAGCAGTACTTC.

This clonotype was recorded at least ten times. The V and J genes are TRBV18 and TRBJ1-5; perhaps TRBD1 as D (5 bases). CDR3 size: 15 residues. Germline CDR1 and CDR2: KGHSH and LQKENI. V was cut by 3 bases and J by 2 bases, with 11 bases left in between. DNA for the CDR3: TGTGCCAGCTCACCTCAGGGAGGCGGCAATCAGCCCCAGCATTTT. It yields the protein CASSPQGGGNQPQHF.

The sample holds many counts of this clonotype. The V gene is TRBV28, the J gene TRBJ2-7; 14 bases are a match to TRBD2. This CDR3 has 15 residues. Germline values: CDR1 MDHEN, CDR2 SYDVKM. The ends lost 7 bases at V and 5 bases at J; junction bases unmatched: 7. The CDR3 spells CASTGTSGSGHEQYF. The DNA of the CDR3 is TGTGCCAGCACAGGGACTAGCGGGAGTGGTCACGAGCAGTACTTC.

The chain carries TRBV2 and TRBJ2-1, with D maybe TRBD2 (6 bases). Per germline, CDR1 SNHLY and CDR2 FYNNEI. Deletions cut 4 bases from V and 9 bases from J, with 22 bases between. CDR3 length: 16 amino acids. The CDR3 DNA reads as TGTGCCAGCAGTGGTGTGTGGTCGGGAGATGTCCCTGAGCAGTTCTTC. It translates to CASSGVWSGDVPEQFF.

This clonotype occurred many times. The chain uses TRBV20-1 and TRBJ2-3, with 8 bases identical to TRBD1. Germline CDR1 reads DFQATT; CDR2 reads SNEGSKA (reference sequence). The CDR3 contains 12 residues. The CDR3 loop is CRLDRGTDTQYF. CDR3 bases: TGCAGATTGGACAGGGGCACAGATACGCAGTATTTT.

CDR3 region: CASSGRLSPLHF. The CDR3 DNA follows: TGTGCCAGCAGCGGGAGATTATCACCCCTCCACTTT. The chain combines TRBV2 with TRBJ1-6, with D uncertain. The V end was cut by 6 bases, the J end by 10 bases, with 10 bases between. Per germline, CDR1 SNHLY and CDR2 FYNNEI. The CDR3 is 12 residues long.

This clonotype was detected many times. The J gene is TRBJ1-1, the V gene TRBV3-1; D is ambiguous. The V end lost 5 bases, the J end lost 1 base, and 5 bases lay between the germline ends. Germline V gene data show CDR1 as LGHDT and CDR2 as YNNKEL (reference sequence). CDR3 length: 12 residues. The CDR3 protein is CASSGGNTEAFF. The CDR3 DNA follows: TGTGCCAGCAGCGGTGGGAACACTGAAGCTTTCTTT.

A few counts support this clonotype. This could be a read error, since a much larger clone is one nucleotide away. The chain employs TRBV7-2 and TRBJ2-7, with a tentative D call TRBD2 (6 bases). The CDR3 is 14 amino acids. The germline V and J ends were trimmed by 1 base and 6 bases, with 13 bases remaining between them. The germline gives CDR1 SGHTA, CDR2 FQGNSA. This CDR3 is CASSLGGWEAEQYF. CDR3 in DNA: TGTGCCAGCAGCTTAGGCGGATGGGAGGCCGAGCAGTACTTC.

This clonotype was seen more than once but under ten times. The chain carries TRBV20-1 and TRBJ2-1; D may correspond to TRBD1 or TRBD2 (5 bases each). There are 16 residues in the CDR3. V lost 5 bases, J lost 1 base, and 18 bases lay in between. Germline CDR1 and CDR2: DFQATT and SNEGSKA (reference sequence). CDR3 DNA: TGCAGTGCTCGAACCCTTGGGGGAAAATCCTACAATGAGCAGTTCTTC. This sequence encodes CSARTLGGKSYNEQFF.

This clonotype has a handful of counts. The J gene is TRBJ2-7, the V gene TRBV7-3; tentative D call: TRBD2 (5 bases). CDR3 length equals 13 residues. The germline gives CDR1 SGHTA, CDR2 FQGTGA. The germline V and J ends were trimmed by 4 bases and 7 bases, with 14 bases remaining between them. In nucleotides, the CDR3 is TGTGCCAGCAGCTCAGCACCTACGGGGGAGCAGTACTTC. Amino acids: CASSSAPTGEQYF. The entire variable domain, with the rest obtained from reference TRBV7-3 and TRBJ2-7, is as follows: GAGVSQTPSNKVTEKGKYVELRCDPISGHTALYWYRQSLGQGPEFLIYFQGTGAADDSGLPNDRFFAVRPEGSVSTLKIQRTERGDSAVYLCASSSAPTGEQYFGPGTRLTVT.

This clonotype was detected ten times or more. This chain connects TRBV10-3 to TRBJ2-7, with D perhaps TRBD2 (5 bases). This CDR3 comprises 15 residues. The V gene's germline CDR1 is ENHRY and CDR2 SYGVKD. V shed 3 bases and J shed 4 bases, with 16 bases lying between them. The CDR3 DNA reads as TGTGCCATCAGTGACCCCTCATGGGAGTCGTACGAGCAGTACTTC. Translation gives CAISDPSWESYEQYF.

This clonotype was detected ten times or more. A junction boundary mismatches the germline segment, possibly from a read error. This chain connects TRBV5-1 to TRBJ2-5; D remains ambiguous. Germline V gene sequence: CDR1 SGHRS, CDR2 YFSETQ. The CDR3 runs to 11 residues. As DNA, the CDR3 is TGTGCCAGCAGCTCCCAAGAGACCCAGTACTTC. This translates into CASSSQETQYF.

This clonotype has a count of ten or more. The chain recombines TRBV11-2 with TRBJ1-6; perhaps TRBD1 as D (5 bases). Germline assignment: CDR1 SGHAT and CDR2 FQNNGV. The CDR3 sequence is 12 residues long. V gave up 6 bases and J gave up 9 bases, with 9 bases separating them. CDR3 loop: CASRMGTSPLHF. The CDR3 nucleotides are TGTGCCAGCAGGATGGGGACTTCACCCCTCCACTTT.

CDR3 protein: CASSLGRRGTEAFF. The CDR3 DNA sequence: TGTGCCAGCAGCCTCGGGAGAAGGGGCACTGAAGCTTTCTTT. This rearrangement joins TRBV6-1 to TRBJ1-1; TRBD1 is a possible D gene (5 bases). The V gene lost 6 bases and the J gene lost 4 bases, with 15 bases spanning the gap. The germline V gene encodes CDR1 MNHNS and CDR2 SASEGT. This CDR3 region has 14 residues.

This clonotype was seen ten or more times. The chain is built from TRBV28 and TRBJ2-1, with a weak D call TRBD1 (6 bases). The germline V gene encodes CDR1 MDHEN and CDR2 SYDVKM. This CDR3 has 15 amino acids. The ends were cut back, 5 bases at V and 12 bases at J, with 23 bases in the middle. CDR3 region: CASSPFGGHRFSQFF. CDR3 in DNA: TGTGCCAGCAGTCCCTTTGGGGGACACAGGTTTTCGCAGTTCTTC.

This clonotype was counted only a few times. The chain recombines TRBV4-1 with TRBJ2-4; no firm D call. Trimming took off 3 bases at V and 6 bases at J, with 9 bases between the two ends. Per the germline V gene, CDR1 is MGHRA and CDR2 is YSYEKL. This CDR3 is 13 amino acids long. CDR3: CASSHVILNIQYF. CDR3 nucleotide sequence: TGCGCCAGCAGCCACGTCATCTTAAACATTCAGTACTTC.

Remarks on this clonotype: One junction end does not reproduce the germline sequence, and a read error may be involved. V is TRBV20-1 and J is TRBJ2-2, with 8 bases aligning to TRBD1. The V gene's germline CDR1 is DFQATT and CDR2 SNEGSKA (reference sequence). The length of the CDR3 is 16 residues. Written as DNA, the CDR3 is TGCAGTGCTAGAGATAGCCGGACAGGGAACGCCGGGGAGCTGTTTTTT. Translated: CSARDSRTGNAGELFF.

This clonotype has ten or more counts. The genes are TRBV28 and TRBJ2-7; 8 bases fit TRBD2. V gave up 6 bases and J gave up 3 bases; unmatched junction bases: 10. CDR1 is MDHEN, CDR2 SYDVKM, per germline. The CDR3 is 15 residues long. In nucleotides, the CDR3 is TGTGCCAGCAGGGAAAGCGGGAGCTCCGTCTACGAGCAGTACTTC. Protein sequence: CASRESGSSVYEQYF.

This clonotype turned up a few times. The chain combines TRBV11-1 with TRBJ2-2; 7 bases are a match to TRBD2. CDR1 SGHAT and CDR2 FQDESV come from the germline V gene (reference sequence). This CDR3 spans 12 amino acids. V lost 4 bases to trimming and J lost 7 bases; unmatched junction nucleotides: 0. As DNA, the CDR3 is TGTGCCAGCAGCTGGGAGGGCGGGGAGCTGTTTTTT. Residues: CASSWEGGELFF.

The chain joins TRBV6-1 to TRBJ2-7; D may be TRBD2 (6 bases). Germline values: CDR1 MNHNS, CDR2 SASEGT. V was pared by 1 base and J by 1 base, with 8 bases between. The CDR3 has 14 residues. The CDR3 DNA follows: TGTGCCAGCAGTGAAGGGGGGACTTCCTACGAGCAGTACTTC. Translating it yields CASSEGGTSYEQYF.

The chain joins TRBV20-1 to TRBJ1-1; D ambiguous. The V and J ends lost 3 bases and 10 bases respectively, with 12 bases between them. Germline CDR1 reads DFQATT; CDR2 reads SNEGSKA (reference sequence). The CDR3 has 11 amino acids. CDR3 DNA sequence: TGCAGTGCTAGTACTAAGGCTCGAGCTTTCTTT. The encoded protein is CSASTKARAFF.

On this clonotype itself: The junction shows a germline mismatch at one end, possibly a read error. CDR3 amino acids: CASSELGPRGEKFF. DNA of the CDR3: TGTGCCAGCAGTGAATTGGGACCGAGGGGTGAGAAGTTCTTC. The chain has TRBV2 and TRBJ2-1; D may match TRBD1 or TRBD2 (5 bases each). This CDR3 spans 14 amino acids. Germline V lookup: CDR1 SNHLY, CDR2 FYNNEI.

This clonotype was recorded at least ten times. The CDR3, as DNA: TGTGCCACCAGTGATTTGTTGAGCGGGAGCCACAATGAGCAGTTCTTC. Translation: CATSDLLSGSHNEQFF. The gene calls are TRBV24-1 and TRBJ2-1; 8 bases map to TRBD2. Trimming at V came to 0 bases and at J to 5 bases, leaving 5 bases not matched to a gene. The CDR3 loop spans 16 amino acids. The V gene's germline CDR1 is KGHDR and CDR2 SFDVKD.

The genes are TRBV5-1 and TRBJ2-2; D call uncertain. This CDR3 is built from 13 residues. Germline CDR1 SGHRS, CDR2 YFSETQ. The V and J ends lost 6 bases and 0 bases respectively, with 6 bases between them. The CDR3 is CASKSSNTGELFF. The CDR3 nucleotides are TGCGCCAGCAAATCTTCGAACACCGGGGAGCTGTTTTTT.